This T cell receptor beta chain was sequenced for a study of T-cell memory formation after mild COVID-19. Study outcomes and limitations: Contracting CD4+ clones were located mainly in CM and EM, and CD8+ clones in EMRA.

In the case of this clonotype: Its antigen is unknown.

Germline lookup yields CDR1 MGHDK and CDR2 SYGVNS. The trim removed 4 bases at V and 2 bases at J, leaving 6 bases unmatched. CDR3 length: 15 amino acids. Employing constant-segment primers, 5'RACE generated TCR alpha and TCR beta cDNA libraries bearing sample barcodes and UMIs. TCRdb re-called the 5' RACE reads through MiXCR, storing one row per CDR3 protein. This sample has 550,000 to 600,000 distinct CDR3 sequences, with 15% to 20% found just once. The V and J genes are TRBV25-1 and TRBJ2-3; TRBD2 matches at 7 bases. Sequenced sample: PBMCs or a T cell subset sorted from them (not recorded which). This clonotype was obtained from an adult woman who had mild COVID-19 (a few samples of this study predate the infection). Cell type and time point are not known. CDR3 loop: CASSGDRDYTDTQYF. For the CDR3, the DNA is TGTGCCAGCAGTGGCGACCGGGACTACACAGATACGCAGTATTTT.